A single sample gave rise to the 17 T cell receptor beta chains below, sequenced in a study of radiation and T cells in renal cell carcinoma. The time point here: baseline pretreatment blood. Noted treatment: 15 Gy SBRT to primary tumor, nephrectomy 4 weeks later. Here immunoSEQ multiplex PCR was the method, and the copy in TCRdb shows in-frame clones only, minus some. In the table there are tens of thousands of clones, around 80% of which are singletons. The sample in question was blood, obtained from a patient whose treatment included radiotherapy and nephrectomy. The receptors here all came from a man aged 55-75 years with renal cell carcinoma.

The chain carries TRBV5-1 and TRBJ2-1, with D possibly matching TRBD1 (6 bases). V lost 0 bases and J 6 bases, leaving 7 bases between the germline ends. This CDR3 contains 13 residues. Germline-derived CDR1 and CDR2 are SGHRS and YFSETQ. Here the CDR3 DNA reads TGCGCCAGCAGCTTGGACAGGGTCAATGAGCAGTTCTTC. Translated: CASSLDRVNEQFF.

The CDR3: CASSLADHPQSEQFF. In DNA form, the CDR3 reads TGTGCCAGCAGCTTAGCGGACCATCCTCAAAGTGAGCAGTTCTTC. The genes are TRBV7-3 and TRBJ2-1; D ambiguous. The V end was cut by 2 bases, the J end by 9 bases, with 17 bases between. In germline, CDR1 is SGHTA, CDR2 FQGTGA. This CDR3 is 15 amino acids long.

The chain couples TRBV7-2 to TRBJ2-1; D ambiguous. The CDR3 has 19 amino acids. The germline CDR1 and CDR2 sequences are SGHTA and FQGNSA. V gave up 1 base and J gave up 7 bases, with 26 bases separating them. DNA for the CDR3: TGTGCCAGCAGCTTAGTAGGGATAGGCCCCCTCGGATCGGATAATGAGCAGTTCTTC. This translates into CASSLVGIGPLGSDNEQFF.

The chain carries TRBV10-3 and TRBJ2-2, with 14 bases matching TRBD2. The CDR3 consists of 16 residues. The junction had 6 bases not matched to a gene; V was cut back by 5 bases and J by 7 bases. Germline values: CDR1 ENHRY, CDR2 SYGVKD. CDR3 loop: CAISSTSGRAVGELFF. The CDR3 DNA reads TGTGCCATCAGTTCGACTAGCGGGAGGGCCGTCGGGGAGCTGTTTTTT.

The gene calls are TRBV30 and TRBJ2-7, with 8 bases fitting TRBD1. Trimming removed 4 bases from V and 2 bases from J; junction bases left unmatched: 10. CDR1 and CDR2 (germline): GTSNPN, SVGIG (reference sequence). This CDR3 comprises 15 residues. The CDR3 reads CAWTGPRTGTYEQYF. CDR3 sequence (DNA): TGTGCCTGGACGGGGCCGAGGACAGGGACCTACGAGCAGTACTTC.

This rearrangement joins TRBV7-6 to TRBJ2-5, with 7 positions matching TRBD2. Trimming at V came to 1 base and at J to 4 bases, leaving 12 bases not matched to a gene. The CDR3 sequence is 17 residues long. From germline, CDR1 is SGHVS and CDR2 FNYEAQ. As DNA, the CDR3 is TGTGCCAGCAGCTTAGTGTCGCCGAAGGGAGGGAGAGAGACCCAGTACTTC. Translated, it gives CASSLVSPKGGRETQYF.

The CDR3 sequence: CASREPGTGAQETQYF. The CDR3 bases are TGCGCCAGCAGGGAACCCGGGACAGGGGCACAAGAGACCCAGTACTTC. The chain carries TRBV5-1 and TRBJ2-5; the match to TRBD1 covers 10 bases. The V gene end was trimmed by 5 bases and the J gene end by 2 bases; junction bases not matched to a gene: 9. This CDR3 is 16 amino acids long. Looked up from germline, CDR1 is SGHRS and CDR2 is YFSETQ.

V gene TRBV10-2 combines with J gene TRBJ2-3; 13 bases fit TRBD2. Germline V gene lookup returns CDR1 WSHSY and CDR2 SAAADI. This CDR3 spans 15 amino acids. V trimming: 8 bases; J trimming: 3 bases; junction bases outside the gene matches: 5. CDR3 sequence (DNA): TGCGCCAGCGGATGGACTAGCGGGGGAACAGATACGCAGTATTTT. Translating gives CASGWTSGGTDTQYF.

J is TRBJ2-7 and V is TRBV14; 12 positions match TRBD1. After removal of 2 bases from V and 7 bases from J, the junction contained 9 bases not matched to a gene. The length of the CDR3 is 16 residues. Germline V gene lookup returns CDR1 SGHDN and CDR2 FVKESK. CDR3 nucleotide sequence: TGTGCCAGCAGCCAATTCGGGGACAGGGGGCGCCGGGAGCAGTACTTC. This sequence encodes CASSQFGDRGRREQYF.

This clone was found once. The rearrangement links TRBV10-1 to TRBJ2-1; D not resolved. Germline V gene data show CDR1 as WNHNN and CDR2 as SYGVQD (reference sequence). This CDR3 is built from 12 residues. The ends were cut back, 2 bases at V and 10 bases at J, with 9 bases in the middle. This CDR3 reads CASSEDSEEQFF. The CDR3 DNA sequence: TGCGCCAGCAGTGAGGATAGTGAAGAGCAGTTCTTC.

This clone was detected only a few times. The rearrangement joins TRBV5-1 to TRBJ2-5; TRBD2 matches at 8 bases. CDR1 and CDR2 from the germline V gene are SGHRS and YFSETQ. The CDR3 has 15 residues. The V segment lost 1 base and the J segment 2 bases; nucleotides outside the gene matches: 4. CDR3 residues: CASSLSAGGQETQYF. The CDR3 region has the DNA TGCGCCAGCAGCTTGTCGGCGGGAGGACAAGAGACCCAGTACTTC.

This clone was picked up a small number of times. The V and J genes are TRBV5-1 and TRBJ1-6; unclear D gene. Germline CDR1 reads SGHRS; CDR2 reads YFSETQ. Trimming pared 0 bases from V and 3 bases from J, leaving 10 bases between. CDR3 length: 16 amino acids. In DNA form, the CDR3 reads TGCGCCAGCAGCTTGGTTGGACTGAACTATAATTCACCCCTCCACTTT. This encodes CASSLVGLNYNSPLHF.

This clone has more than one count but fewer than ten. The V gene is TRBV6-6, the J gene TRBJ1-2; D is undetermined. This CDR3 has 10 amino acids. Germline CDR1 and CDR2: MNHNY and SVGAGI (reference sequence). The ends were cut back, 5 bases at V and 13 bases at J, with 11 bases in the middle. CDR3 in DNA: TGTGCCAGCAGTCACCCAACGCCCACCTTC. Residues: CASSHPTPTF.

This chain uses TRBV10-3 with TRBJ2-5; 9 bases are shared with TRBD1. V lost 0 bases to trimming and J lost 3 bases; unmatched junction nucleotides: 8. In germline, CDR1 is ENHRY, CDR2 SYGVKD. The CDR3 sequence is 17 residues long. The CDR3 reads CAISESPGTGNKETQYF. The CDR3 nucleotides read TGTGCCATCAGTGAGTCGCCCGGGACAGGGAATAAAGAGACCCAGTACTTC.

This chain joins TRBV19 and TRBJ1-1, with D possibly TRBD1 on 6 matching bases. Germline V gives CDR1 LNHDA, CDR2 SQIVND (reference sequence). There are 12 residues in the CDR3. V gave up 9 bases and J gave up 7 bases, with 15 bases separating them. The CDR3 protein is CASGDKRFEAFF. The CDR3 DNA follows: TGTGCCAGCGGGGACAAACGATTTGAAGCTTTCTTT. The full variable domain, rest sourced from reference TRBV19 and TRBJ1-1, is DGGITQSPKYLFRKEGQNVTLSCEQNLNHDAMYWYRQDPGQGLRLIYYSQIVNDFQKGDIAEGYSVSREKKESFPLTVTSAQKNPTAFYLCASGDKRFEAFFGQGTRLTVV.

The chain recombines TRBV29-1 with TRBJ2-7; TRBD1 matches 9 bases. V shed 7 bases, J shed 4 bases, and the junction held 8 bases outside the gene matches. The CDR3 consists of 13 residues. Germline V CDR1 and CDR2: SQVTM, ANQGSEA. DNA of the CDR3: TGCAGCGCCCGGGACAGGGATTTTTACGAGCAGTACTTC. Residues: CSARDRDFYEQYF.

The chain is built from TRBV5-1 and TRBJ2-7; tentatively, D is TRBD1 or TRBD2 (5 bases each). The CDR3 contains 15 residues. From germline, CDR1 is SGHRS and CDR2 YFSETQ. Trimming shortened V by 0 bases and J by 0 bases, and 10 bases separated the two germline ends. This chain's CDR3 is CASSLEPGSSYEQYF. For the CDR3, the DNA is TGCGCCAGCAGCTTGGAGCCAGGGAGCTCCTACGAGCAGTACTTC.